This paragraph reports one TCR beta chain. Some clones are missing from TCRdb's copy, which holds only in-frame ones; the method was immunoSEQ multiplex PCR. The sample shows under 250,000 clones, about four fifths of them seen only once. Across 20 to 25 US areas, participants ranged in age from 18 to 89 years. Participant reports of clinical history set cohort assignment. This entry is derived from a study of blood T cell repertoires in COVID-19. J was trimmed by 7 bases and V by 2 bases; bases with no gene match: 10. The CDR3 loop spans 15 amino acids. Germline V gene data show CDR1 as SGHDT and CDR2 as YYEEEE.

The chain has TRBV5-6 and TRBJ1-2; TRBD1 agrees at 8 bases. Specimen: PBMCs or T cells enriched from blood (not recorded which). The receptor was isolated from an older woman who had recovered from COVID-19. The CDR3: CASSFTPTGEGGYTF. The CDR3 coding sequence is TGTGCCAGCAGCTTCACTCCGACAGGGGAAGGTGGCTACACCTTC.